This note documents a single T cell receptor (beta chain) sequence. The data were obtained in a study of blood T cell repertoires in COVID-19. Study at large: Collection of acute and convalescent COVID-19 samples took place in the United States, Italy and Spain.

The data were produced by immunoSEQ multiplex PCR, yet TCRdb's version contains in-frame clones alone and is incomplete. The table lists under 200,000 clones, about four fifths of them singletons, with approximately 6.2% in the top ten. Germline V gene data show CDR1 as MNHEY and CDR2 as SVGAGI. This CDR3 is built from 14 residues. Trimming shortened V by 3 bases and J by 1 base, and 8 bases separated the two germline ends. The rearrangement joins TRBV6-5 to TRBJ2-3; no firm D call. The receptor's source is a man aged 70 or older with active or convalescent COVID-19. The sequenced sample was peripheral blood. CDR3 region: CASSYQQGTDTQYF. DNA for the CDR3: TGTGCCAGCAGTTATCAGCAGGGCACAGATACGCAGTATTTT.